This TCR beta chain comes out of a study of early T cells in non-severe SARS-CoV-2 infection. Study as a whole: The authors sequenced bulk RNA from unsorted whole blood, leaving chains unpaired.

The V segment lost 5 bases and the J segment 1 base; nucleotides outside the gene matches: 9. CDR3 length: 17 residues. The germline CDR1 and CDR2 sequences are SGHTA and FQGTGA. TCRdb redid the calling of the 5' RACE reads with MiXCR, one entry per CDR3 protein. The sample shows 100,000 to 120,000 distinct CDR3 sequences, roughly 12% of them seen only once. The table lists this clonotype with a few counts. This chain uses TRBV7-3 with TRBJ2-2, with 8 nucleotides matching TRBD2. This sample comprised whole blood, obtained at baseline. This clonotype originated in an adult who was a healthcare worker with PCR-confirmed SARS-CoV-2 infection or an uninfected control (not recorded which). The DNA for the CDR3 is TGTGCCAGCAGCGGGAGCGGGGGCAGGATGAACACCGGGGAGCTGTTTTTT. Translating it yields CASSGSGGRMNTGELFF.